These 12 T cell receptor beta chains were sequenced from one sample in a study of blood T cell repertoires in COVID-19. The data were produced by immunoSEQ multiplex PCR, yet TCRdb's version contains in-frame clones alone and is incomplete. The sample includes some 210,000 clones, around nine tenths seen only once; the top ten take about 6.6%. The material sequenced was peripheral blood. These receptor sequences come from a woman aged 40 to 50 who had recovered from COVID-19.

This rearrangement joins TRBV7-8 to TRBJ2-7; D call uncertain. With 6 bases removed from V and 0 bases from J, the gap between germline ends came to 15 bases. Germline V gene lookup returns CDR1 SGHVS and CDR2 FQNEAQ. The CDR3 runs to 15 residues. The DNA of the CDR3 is TGTGCCAGCAGTACGACCCGGCTAGGCTCCTACGAGCAGTACTTC. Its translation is CASSTTRLGSYEQYF.

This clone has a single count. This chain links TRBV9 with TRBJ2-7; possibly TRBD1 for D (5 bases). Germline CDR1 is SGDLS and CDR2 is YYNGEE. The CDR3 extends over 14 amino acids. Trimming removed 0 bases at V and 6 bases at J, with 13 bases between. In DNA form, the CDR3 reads TGTGCCAGCAGCGTAGTGGCAGGGATGGGCGAGCAGTACTTC. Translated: CASSVVAGMGEQYF.

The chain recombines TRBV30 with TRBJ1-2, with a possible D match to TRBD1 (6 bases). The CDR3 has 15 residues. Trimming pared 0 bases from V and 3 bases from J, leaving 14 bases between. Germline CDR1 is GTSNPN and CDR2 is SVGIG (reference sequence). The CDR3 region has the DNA TGTGCCTGGAGTGTTACGGGGGGCGCATACTATGGCTACACCTTC. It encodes CAWSVTGGAYYGYTF.

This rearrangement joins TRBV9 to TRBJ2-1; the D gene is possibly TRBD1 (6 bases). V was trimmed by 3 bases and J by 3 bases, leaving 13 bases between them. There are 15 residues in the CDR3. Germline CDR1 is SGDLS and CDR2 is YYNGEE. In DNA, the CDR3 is TGTGCCAGCAGCGCCGCAGGGGCCCTCTACAATGAGCAGTTCTTC. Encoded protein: CASSAAGALYNEQFF.

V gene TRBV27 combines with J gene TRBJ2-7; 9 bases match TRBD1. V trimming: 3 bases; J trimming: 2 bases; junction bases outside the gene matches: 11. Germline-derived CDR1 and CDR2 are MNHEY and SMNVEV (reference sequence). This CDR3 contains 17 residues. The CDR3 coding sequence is TGTGCCAGCAGTTTCACAGGGGGCGACTTCGGACCCTACGAGCAGTACTTC. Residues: CASSFTGGDFGPYEQYF.

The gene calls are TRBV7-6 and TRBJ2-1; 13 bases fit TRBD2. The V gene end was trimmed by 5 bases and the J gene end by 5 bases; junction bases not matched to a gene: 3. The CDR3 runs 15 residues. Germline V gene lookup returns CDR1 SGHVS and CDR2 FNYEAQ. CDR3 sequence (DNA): TGTGCCAGCAGCCCACTAGCGGGAGGGAACAATGAGCAGTTCTTC. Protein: CASSPLAGGNNEQFF.

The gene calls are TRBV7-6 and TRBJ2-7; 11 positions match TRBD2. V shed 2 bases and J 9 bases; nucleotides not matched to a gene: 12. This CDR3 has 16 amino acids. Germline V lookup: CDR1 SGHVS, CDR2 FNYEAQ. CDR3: CASSLSLTSGNHRQYF. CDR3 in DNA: TGTGCCAGCAGCTTAAGCCTGACTAGCGGGAACCATCGGCAGTACTTC.

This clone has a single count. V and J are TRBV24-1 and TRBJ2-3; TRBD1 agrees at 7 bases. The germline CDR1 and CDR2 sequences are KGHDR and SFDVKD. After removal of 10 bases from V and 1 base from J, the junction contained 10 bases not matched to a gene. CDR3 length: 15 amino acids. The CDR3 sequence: CATGNTGVGTDTQYF. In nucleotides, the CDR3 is TGTGCCACGGGGAATACAGGGGTGGGCACAGATACGCAGTATTTT.

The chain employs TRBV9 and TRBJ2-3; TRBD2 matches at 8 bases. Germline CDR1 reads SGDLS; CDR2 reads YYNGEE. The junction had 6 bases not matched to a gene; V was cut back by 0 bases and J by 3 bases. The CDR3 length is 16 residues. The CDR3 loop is CASSVGNSGKTDTQYF. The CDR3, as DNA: TGTGCCAGCAGCGTAGGGAATAGCGGGAAAACAGATACGCAGTATTTT. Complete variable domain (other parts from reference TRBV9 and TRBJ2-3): DSGVTQTPKHLITATGQRVTLRCSPRSGDLSVYWYQQSLDQGLQFLIQYYNGEERAKGNILERFSAQQFPDLHSELNLSSLELGDSALYFCASSVGNSGKTDTQYFGPGTRLTVL.

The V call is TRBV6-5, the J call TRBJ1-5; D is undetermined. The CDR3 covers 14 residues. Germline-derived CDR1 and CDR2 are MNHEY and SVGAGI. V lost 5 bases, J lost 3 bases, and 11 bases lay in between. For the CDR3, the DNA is TGTGCCAGCAGTAACCGGGTGTACAATCAGCCCCAGCATTTT. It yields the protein CASSNRVYNQPQHF.

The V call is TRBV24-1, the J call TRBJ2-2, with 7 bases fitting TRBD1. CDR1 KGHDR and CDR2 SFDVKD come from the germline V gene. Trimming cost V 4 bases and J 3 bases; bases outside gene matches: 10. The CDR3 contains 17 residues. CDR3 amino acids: CATSDYGTDGYTGELFF. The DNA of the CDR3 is TGTGCCACCAGTGACTACGGGACAGACGGATACACCGGGGAGCTGTTTTTT.

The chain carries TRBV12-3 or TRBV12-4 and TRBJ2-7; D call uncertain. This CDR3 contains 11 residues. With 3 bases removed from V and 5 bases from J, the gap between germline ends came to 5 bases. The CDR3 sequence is CASSFGDEQYF. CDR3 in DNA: TGTGCCAGCAGTTTTGGAGACGAGCAGTACTTC.